The 21 T cell receptor beta chains given below trace back to one sample, sequenced in a study of cytomegalovirus exposure and HLA in healthy donors. A multiplex PCR was run with 60 Vbeta primers and 13 Jbeta primers. Some clones are missing from TCRdb's copy, which holds only in-frame ones; the method was immunoSEQ multiplex PCR. The table shows roughly 100,000 clones, with about four fifths occurring only once. The sequencing input was PBMCs. The receptor source for this set is a man aged 25-45 years in good health and CMV-seronegative.

The sample holds one count of this clone. J is TRBJ2-7 and V is TRBV7-2; D ambiguous. Germline V gives CDR1 SGHTA, CDR2 FQGNSA. The CDR3 has 11 residues. Trimming took 1 base from V and 5 from J, leaving 3 bases between them. This CDR3 is CASSLGDEQYF. The DNA for the CDR3 is TGTGCCAGCAGCTTAGGAGACGAGCAGTACTTC.

CDR3: CASSSQGDYYGYTF. The CDR3 DNA is TGTGCCAGCAGCTCGCAGGGGGATTACTATGGCTACACCTTC. This chain links TRBV5-4 with TRBJ1-2, with 7 positions matching TRBD1. Germline V gene data show CDR1 as SGHNT and CDR2 as YYREEE (reference sequence). V was clipped by 3 bases and J by 3 bases; unmatched bases: 5. The length of the CDR3 is 14 residues.

To note about this clone: The sample contains more than one DNA sequence encoding this CDR3. The CDR3 protein is CASSFDRSYEQYF. The CDR3 DNA reads TGTGCCAGCAGCTTTGACAGATCCTACGAGCAGTACTTC. The V gene is TRBV7-2, the J gene TRBJ2-7, with a possible D match to TRBD1 (5 bases). The CDR3 has 13 amino acids. Germline CDR1 is SGHTA and CDR2 is FQGNSA. V lost 3 bases to trimming and J lost 1 base, with 7 bases between them.

This clone appeared a single time. The chain uses TRBV5-1 and TRBJ2-5, with TRBD1 identical over 7 bases. J gave up 5 bases and V 4 bases, and 14 bases lay outside the gene matches. Looked up from germline, CDR1 is SGHRS and CDR2 is YFSETQ. The CDR3 has 16 residues. CDR3 sequence reads: CASSTGTEGGWETQYF. The DNA for the CDR3 is TGCGCCAGCAGCACCGGGACAGAAGGGGGATGGGAGACCCAGTACTTC.

This chain uses TRBV7-2 with TRBJ2-7, with 8 bases lining up with TRBD1. The CDR3 has 18 residues. CDR1 is SGHTA, CDR2 FQGNSA, per germline. Trimming at V came to 3 bases and at J to 4 bases, leaving 17 bases not matched to a gene. CDR3 protein: CASSLHAPAGQGVYEQYF. The DNA of the CDR3 is TGTGCCAGCAGCTTGCACGCACCCGCCGGACAGGGTGTTTACGAGCAGTACTTC. The full variable domain, completed using reference TRBV7-2 and TRBJ2-7, is GAGVSQSPSNKVTEKGKDVELRCDPISGHTALYWYRQSLGQGLEFLIYFQGNSAPDKSGLPSDRFSAERTGGSVSTLTIQRTQQEDSAVYLCASSLHAPAGQGVYEQYFGPGTRLTVT.

This clone occurred once. The V call is TRBV18, the J call TRBJ2-5; no definite D call. V lost 2 bases and J lost 4, with 11 bases in between. CDR3 size: 14 residues. Germline V CDR1 and CDR2: KGHSH, LQKENI. As DNA, the CDR3 is TGTGCCAGCTCACCAAGTATAGATGCAGAGACCCAGTACTTC. It is translated as CASSPSIDAETQYF.

This clone has more than one count but fewer than ten. The chain uses TRBV11-3 and TRBJ2-1; TRBD2 aligns across 10 bases. This CDR3 comprises 17 residues. The germline gives CDR1 SGHNT, CDR2 YENEEA. Losses at the gene ends were 4 bases for V and 1 base for J; bases not matched to a gene: 7. As DNA, the CDR3 is TGTGCCAGCAGCTCTGAGCGGGAGGGAGGGTCCTACAATGAGCAGTTCTTC. The encoded protein is CASSSEREGGSYNEQFF. Full variable domain (outside the CDR3, taken from reference TRBV11-3 and TRBJ2-1): EAGVVQSPRYKIIEKKQPVAFWCNPISGHNTLYWYLQNLGQGPELLIRYENEEAVDDSQLPKDRFSAERLKGVDSTLKIQPAELGDSAVYLCASSSEREGGSYNEQFFGPGTRLTVL.

The gene calls are TRBV7-6 and TRBJ2-7; D is ambiguous. Germline V gene data show CDR1 as SGHVS and CDR2 as FNYEAQ. The V end lost 0 bases, the J end lost 2 bases, and 5 bases lay between the germline ends. The CDR3 runs 13 residues. CDR3 nucleotide sequence: TGTGCCAGCAGCTTAGCCACAGCCTACGAGCAGTACTTC. Amino acid sequence: CASSLATAYEQYF.

The rearrangement links TRBV7-6 to TRBJ2-3, with D perhaps matching TRBD2 (6 bases). The germline CDR1 and CDR2 sequences are SGHVS and FNYEAQ. This CDR3 has 15 residues. Trimming took 1 base from V and 2 from J, leaving 10 bases between them. The CDR3 region is CASSLVGLPTDTQYF. CDR3 nucleotide sequence: TGTGCCAGCAGCTTAGTCGGACTACCCACAGATACGCAGTATTTT.

The chain carries TRBV19 and TRBJ1-1; 8 bases line up with TRBD1. V lost 3 bases, J lost 6 bases, and 6 bases stayed unmatched. CDR1 is LNHDA, CDR2 SQIVND, per germline (reference sequence). The length of the CDR3 is 14 residues. This chain's CDR3 is CASSIRDRGSEAFF. The CDR3 DNA follows: TGTGCCAGTAGTATCCGAGACAGGGGCTCTGAAGCTTTCTTT.

This clone was counted a few times. The J gene is TRBJ2-2, the V gene TRBV23-1; D remains unclear. TRBV23-1 is flagged as an ORF with uncertain function. CDR3 size: 16 residues. The V end lost 4 bases, the J end lost 2 bases, and 14 bases lay between the germline ends. CDR3: CASSPDTHLNTGELFF. The CDR3 DNA is TGCGCCAGCAGTCCCGACACCCACTTAAACACCGGGGAGCTGTTTTTT.

V and J are TRBV28 and TRBJ2-2; D is possibly TRBD2 (5 bases). The CDR3 is made up of 14 amino acids. Germline loops: CDR1 MDHEN, CDR2 SYDVKM. V was clipped by 6 bases and J by 4 bases, with 12 bases between them. The CDR3 bases are TGTGCCAGCAGCTACTCAGGAGGCACCGGGGAGCTGTTTTTT. This sequence encodes CASSYSGGTGELFF.

The sample holds a few counts of this clone. The chain joins TRBV7-2 to TRBJ2-7; D is perhaps TRBD1 (7 bases). The CDR3 extends over 15 amino acids. V lost 3 bases and J lost 3, with 15 bases in between. CDR1 SGHTA and CDR2 FQGNSA come from the germline V gene. The CDR3 protein is CASSFAPGGFYEQYF. In DNA form, the CDR3 reads TGTGCCAGCAGCTTCGCTCCAGGGGGGTTCTACGAGCAGTACTTC.

The rearrangement joins TRBV6-1 to TRBJ2-7, with D possibly TRBD2 on 6 matching bases. From germline, CDR1 is MNHNS and CDR2 SASEGT. The CDR3 has 14 residues. Trimming pared 1 base from V and 6 bases from J, leaving 13 bases between. The CDR3 bases are TGTGCCAGCAGTGAAGTTCCGGGGGTAGGCGAGCAGTACTTC. Translation gives CASSEVPGVGEQYF.

The V and J genes are TRBV18 and TRBJ2-7; 7 nucleotides line up with TRBD2. Trimming at V came to 1 base and at J to 0 bases, leaving 6 bases not matched to a gene. The CDR3 length is 16 residues. CDR1 and CDR2 from the germline V gene are KGHSH and LQKENI. As DNA, the CDR3 is TGTGCCAGCTCACCACGGCTAGCGGTTAGCTCCTACGAGCAGTACTTC. It translates to CASSPRLAVSSYEQYF. The complete variable domain, with remaining parts taken from reference TRBV18 and TRBJ2-7, reads NAGVMQNPRHLVRRRGQEARLRCSPMKGHSHVYWYRQLPEEGLKFMVYLQKENIIDESGMPKERFSAEFPKEGPSILRIQQVVRGDSAAYFCASSPRLAVSSYEQYFGPGTRLTVT.

CDR3 bases: TGTGCCAGACCTCCGGGACTCTCCTTACAAGAGACCCAGTACTTC. Its translation is CARPPGLSLQETQYF. The chain carries TRBV6-6 and TRBJ2-5, with D perhaps matching TRBD2 (6 bases). This CDR3 comprises 15 residues. V lost 9 bases to trimming and J lost 2 bases, with 19 bases between them. Germline V CDR1 and CDR2: MNHNY, SVGAGI (reference sequence).

This clone was counted only a few times. V is TRBV27 and J is TRBJ1-1, with a tentative D call TRBD1 (5 bases). The V end lost 2 bases, the J end lost 8 bases, and 21 bases lay between the germline ends. Looked up from germline, CDR1 is MNHEY and CDR2 is SMNVEV (reference sequence). The CDR3 is 16 residues long. The CDR3 nucleotides read TGTGCCAGCAGTTTAGGCTCTGGCAGGGCTGTCAGGGAAGCTTTCTTT. This codes for CASSLGSGRAVREAFF.

This chain uses TRBV28 with TRBJ1-1; 9 nucleotides line up with TRBD1. With 1 base clipped from V and 4 bases from J, the junction kept 7 bases outside the gene matches. The CDR3 is 16 residues long. Germline assignment: CDR1 MDHEN and CDR2 SYDVKM. Here the CDR3 reads CASSLSLQGAGTEAFF. The CDR3 nucleotides are TGTGCCAGCAGTTTATCCCTACAGGGGGCGGGCACTGAAGCTTTCTTT.

The chain employs TRBV19 and TRBJ2-2, with 12 bases that match TRBD2. Germline trimming cut 7 bases from V and 3 bases from J; bases unmatched to any gene: 9. From germline, CDR1 is LNHDA and CDR2 SQIVND (reference sequence). The CDR3 contains 17 residues. CDR3 nucleotides: TGTGCCAGTACCGAACTAGCGGGAGGCCTCCACACCGGGGAGCTGTTTTTT. Amino acid sequence: CASTELAGGLHTGELFF.

Comment on this clone: Other DNA sequences in the same sample also yield this CDR3. The chain is built from TRBV7-2 and TRBJ2-5; 12 bases are a match to TRBD2. Losses at the gene ends were 1 base for V and 2 bases for J; bases not matched to a gene: 2. This CDR3 comprises 16 residues. Germline-derived CDR1 and CDR2 are SGHTA and FQGNSA. CDR3 residues: CASSLGLAGGQETQYF. The CDR3 DNA reads as TGTGCCAGCAGCTTAGGGCTAGCGGGGGGGCAAGAGACCCAGTACTTC.

This chain uses TRBV6-5 with TRBJ1-4, with 9 bases fitting TRBD1. Germline CDR1 and CDR2: MNHEY and SVGAGI. Unmatched junction bases numbered 7, after V lost 6 bases and J lost 5 bases. This CDR3 has 15 amino acids. CDR3 in amino acids: CASRRPGQGNEKLFF. DNA for the CDR3: TGTGCCAGCAGACGCCCGGGACAGGGAAATGAAAAACTGTTTTTT.